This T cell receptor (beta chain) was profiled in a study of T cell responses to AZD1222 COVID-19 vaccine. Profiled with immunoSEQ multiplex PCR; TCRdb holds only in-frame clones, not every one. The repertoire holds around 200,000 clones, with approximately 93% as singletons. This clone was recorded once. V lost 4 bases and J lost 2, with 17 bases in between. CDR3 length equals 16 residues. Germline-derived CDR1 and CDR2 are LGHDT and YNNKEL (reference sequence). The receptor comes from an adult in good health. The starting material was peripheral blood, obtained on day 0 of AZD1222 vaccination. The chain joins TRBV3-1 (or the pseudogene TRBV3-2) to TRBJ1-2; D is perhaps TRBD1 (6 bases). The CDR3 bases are TGTGCCAGCAGCCTCAGGGGTGGGACCCTGAACTATGGCTACACCTTC. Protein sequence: CASSLRGGTLNYGYTF.